What follows is one T cell receptor (beta chain) and its context. Antigen: not known. The CDR3 has 15 residues. Looked up from germline, CDR1 is SQVTM and CDR2 is ANQGSEA. V lost 5 bases to trimming and J lost 3 bases; unmatched junction nucleotides: 9. 5'RACE template switching generated TCR cDNA, adding a universal primer site and UMIs. TCRdb itself ran the 5' RACE reads through MiXCR, one entry per CDR3 protein. This sample has hundreds of thousands of distinct CDR3 sequences, with 17% found just once. The data originate from a study of T cells after yellow fever vaccination. General study findings and limits: Researchers cautioned that FACS-sorted repertoires could harbor abundant clonotypes contaminating from the bulk population. Reappearing after the booster were most of the clones from primary vaccination (roughly 96% CD4, 85% to 90% CD8).

The sequence derives from a man between 18 and 35 years old who received the YFV17D yellow fever vaccine. The source was PBMCs, collected 5 days after the first yellow fever vaccination. The chain joins TRBV29-1 to TRBJ1-4, with 7 bases lining up with TRBD1. CDR3 region: CSVKGQASPNEKLFF. CDR3 coding DNA: TGCAGCGTTAAAGGACAGGCCAGCCCTAATGAAAAACTGTTTTTT.